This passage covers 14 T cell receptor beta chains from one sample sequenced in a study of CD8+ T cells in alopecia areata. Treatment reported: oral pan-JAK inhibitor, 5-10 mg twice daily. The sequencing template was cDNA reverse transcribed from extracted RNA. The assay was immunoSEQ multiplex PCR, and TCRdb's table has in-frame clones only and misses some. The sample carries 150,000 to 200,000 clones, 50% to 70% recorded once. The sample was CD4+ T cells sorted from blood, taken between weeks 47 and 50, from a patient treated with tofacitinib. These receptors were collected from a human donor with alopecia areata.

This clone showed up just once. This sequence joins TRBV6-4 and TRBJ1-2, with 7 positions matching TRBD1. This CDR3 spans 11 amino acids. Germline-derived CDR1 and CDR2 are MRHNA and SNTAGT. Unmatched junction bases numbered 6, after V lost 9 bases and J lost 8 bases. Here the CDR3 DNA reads TGTGCCAGGTACAGGGGTGACGGCTACACCTTC. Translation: CARYRGDGYTF.

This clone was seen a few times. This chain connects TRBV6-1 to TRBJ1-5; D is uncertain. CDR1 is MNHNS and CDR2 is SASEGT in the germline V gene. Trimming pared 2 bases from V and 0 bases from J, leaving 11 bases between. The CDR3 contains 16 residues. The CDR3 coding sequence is TGTGCCAGCAGTGAACCGGGGTCGTATAGCAATCAGCCCCAGCATTTT. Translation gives CASSEPGSYSNQPQHF.

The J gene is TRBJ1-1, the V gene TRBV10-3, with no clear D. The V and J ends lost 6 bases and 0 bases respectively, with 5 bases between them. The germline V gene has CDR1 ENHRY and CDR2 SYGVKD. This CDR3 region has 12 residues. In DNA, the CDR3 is TGTGCCATCAGGGGCCTGAACACTGAAGCTTTCTTT. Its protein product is CAIRGLNTEAFF.

The CDR3 region is CAWEGGLGTEAFF. For the CDR3, the DNA is TGTGCCTGGGAAGGGGGTTTGGGCACTGAAGCTTTCTTT. The rearrangement joins TRBV30 to TRBJ1-1; tentatively, D is TRBD1 (6 bases). The CDR3 contains 13 residues. Looked up from germline, CDR1 is GTSNPN and CDR2 is SVGIG (reference sequence). The ends were cut back, 5 bases at V and 4 bases at J, with 14 bases in the middle.

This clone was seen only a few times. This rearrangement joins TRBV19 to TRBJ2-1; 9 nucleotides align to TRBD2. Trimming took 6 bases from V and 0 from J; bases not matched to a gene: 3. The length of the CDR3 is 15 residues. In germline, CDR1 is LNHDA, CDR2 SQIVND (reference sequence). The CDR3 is CASRSGGTSYNEQFF. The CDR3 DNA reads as TGTGCCAGTAGGAGCGGGGGGACCTCCTACAATGAGCAGTTCTTC.

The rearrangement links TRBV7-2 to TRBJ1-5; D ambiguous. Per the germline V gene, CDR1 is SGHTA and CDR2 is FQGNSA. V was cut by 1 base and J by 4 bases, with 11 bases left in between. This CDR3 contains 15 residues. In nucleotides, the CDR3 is TGTGCCAGCAGCTTAGTTAGTGGGCTTAATCAGCCCCAGCATTTT. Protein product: CASSLVSGLNQPQHF.

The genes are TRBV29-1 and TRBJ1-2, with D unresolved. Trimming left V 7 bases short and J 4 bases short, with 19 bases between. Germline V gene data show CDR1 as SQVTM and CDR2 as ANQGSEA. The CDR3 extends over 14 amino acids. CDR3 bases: TGCAGCGCTACGACCTGGGCCTCGGGCTATGGCTACACCTTC. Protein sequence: CSATTWASGYGYTF.

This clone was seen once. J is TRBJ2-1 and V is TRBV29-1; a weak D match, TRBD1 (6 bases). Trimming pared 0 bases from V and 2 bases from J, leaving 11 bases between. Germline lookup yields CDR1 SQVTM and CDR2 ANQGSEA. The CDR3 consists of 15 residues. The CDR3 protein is CSVEELAGAYNEQFF. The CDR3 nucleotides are TGCAGCGTTGAAGAACTGGCAGGGGCCTACAATGAGCAGTTCTTC.

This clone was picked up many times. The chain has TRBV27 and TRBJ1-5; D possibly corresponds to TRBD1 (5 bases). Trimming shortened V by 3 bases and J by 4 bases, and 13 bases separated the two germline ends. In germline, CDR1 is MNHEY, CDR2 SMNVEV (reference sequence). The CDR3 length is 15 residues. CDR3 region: CASSFAGTPNQPQHF. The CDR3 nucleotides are TGTGCCAGCAGTTTCGCCGGGACTCCGAATCAGCCCCAGCATTTT.

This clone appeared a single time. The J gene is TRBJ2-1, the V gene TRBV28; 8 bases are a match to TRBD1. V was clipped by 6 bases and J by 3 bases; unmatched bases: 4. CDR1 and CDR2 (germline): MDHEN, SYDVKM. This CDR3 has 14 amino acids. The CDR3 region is CASSWTGFYNEQFF. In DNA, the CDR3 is TGTGCCAGCAGCTGGACAGGGTTCTACAATGAGCAGTTCTTC.

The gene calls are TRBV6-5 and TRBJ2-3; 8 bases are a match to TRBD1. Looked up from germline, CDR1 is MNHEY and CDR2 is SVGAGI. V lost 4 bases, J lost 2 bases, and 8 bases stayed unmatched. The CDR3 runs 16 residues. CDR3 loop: CASSFGWQGATDTQYF. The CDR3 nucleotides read TGTGCCAGCAGTTTTGGCTGGCAGGGGGCCACAGATACGCAGTATTTT.

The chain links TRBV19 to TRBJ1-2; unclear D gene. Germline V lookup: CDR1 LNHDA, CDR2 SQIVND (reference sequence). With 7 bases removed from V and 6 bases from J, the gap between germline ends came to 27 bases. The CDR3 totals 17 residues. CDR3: CASIPRQPFYSGDGYTF. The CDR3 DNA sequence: TGTGCCAGTATCCCGCGGCAGCCTTTTTACTCCGGTGATGGCTACACCTTC.

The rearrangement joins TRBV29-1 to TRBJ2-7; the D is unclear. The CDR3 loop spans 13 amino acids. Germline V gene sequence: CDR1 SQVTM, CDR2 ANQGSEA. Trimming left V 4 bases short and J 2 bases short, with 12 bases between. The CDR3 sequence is CSVGGQLTYEQYF. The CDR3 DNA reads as TGCAGCGTTGGCGGTCAGCTAACCTACGAGCAGTACTTC.

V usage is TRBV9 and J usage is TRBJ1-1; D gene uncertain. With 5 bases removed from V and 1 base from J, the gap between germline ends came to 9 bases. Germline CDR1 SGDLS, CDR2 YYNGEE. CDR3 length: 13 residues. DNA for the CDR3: TGTGCCAGCAGTCAGAGCTCGAACACTGAAGCTTTCTTT. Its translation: CASSQSSNTEAFF. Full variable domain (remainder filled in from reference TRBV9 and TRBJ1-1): DSGVTQTPKHLITATGQRVTLRCSPRSGDLSVYWYQQSLDQGLQFLIQYYNGEERAKGNILERFSAQQFPDLHSELNLSSLELGDSALYFCASSQSSNTEAFFGQGTRLTVV.